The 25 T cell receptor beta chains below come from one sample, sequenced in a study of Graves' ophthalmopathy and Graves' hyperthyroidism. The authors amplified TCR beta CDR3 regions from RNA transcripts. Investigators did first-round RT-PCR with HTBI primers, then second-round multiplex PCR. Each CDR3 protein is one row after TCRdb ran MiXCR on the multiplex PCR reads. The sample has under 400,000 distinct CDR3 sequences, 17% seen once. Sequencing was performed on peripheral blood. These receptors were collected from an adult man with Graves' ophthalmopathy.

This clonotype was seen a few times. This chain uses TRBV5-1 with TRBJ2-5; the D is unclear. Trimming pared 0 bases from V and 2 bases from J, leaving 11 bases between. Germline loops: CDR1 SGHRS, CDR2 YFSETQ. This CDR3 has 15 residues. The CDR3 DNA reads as TGCGCCAGCAGCTTGGTCACAAGTCAACAAGAGACCCAGTACTTC. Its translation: CASSLVTSQQETQYF.

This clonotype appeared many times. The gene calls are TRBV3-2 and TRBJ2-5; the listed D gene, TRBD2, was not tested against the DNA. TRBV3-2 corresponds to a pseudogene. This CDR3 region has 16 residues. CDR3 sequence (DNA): TGTGCCAGCAGCCAGACACTAGCGGGGGTGCAAGAGACCCAGTACTTC. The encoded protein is CASSQTLAGVQETQYF.

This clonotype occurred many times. In DNA, the CDR3 is TGTGCCAGCAGCATAAGACTAGCGGGAGCTCTAGAGACCCAGTACTTC. It is translated as CASSIRLAGALETQYF. The chain links TRBV11-2 to TRBJ2-5; 12 nucleotides line up with TRBD2. The ends lost 5 bases at V and 4 bases at J; junction bases unmatched: 8. The CDR3 sequence is 16 residues long. Germline-derived CDR1 and CDR2 are SGHAT and FQNNGV.

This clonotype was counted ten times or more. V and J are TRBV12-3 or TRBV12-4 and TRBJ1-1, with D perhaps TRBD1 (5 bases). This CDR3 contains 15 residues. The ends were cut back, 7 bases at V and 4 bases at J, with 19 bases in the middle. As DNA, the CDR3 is TGTGCCAGCATCCTCGGCGGGGGTGTGAGCACTGAAGCTTTCTTT. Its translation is CASILGGGVSTEAFF.

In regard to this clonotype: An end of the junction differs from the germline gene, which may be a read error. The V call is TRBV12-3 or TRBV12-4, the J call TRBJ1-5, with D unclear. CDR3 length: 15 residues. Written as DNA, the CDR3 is TGTGCCAGCAGTCTGAGGGCCAGTAGCAATCAGCCCCAGCCTTTT. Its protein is CASSLRASSNQPQPF.

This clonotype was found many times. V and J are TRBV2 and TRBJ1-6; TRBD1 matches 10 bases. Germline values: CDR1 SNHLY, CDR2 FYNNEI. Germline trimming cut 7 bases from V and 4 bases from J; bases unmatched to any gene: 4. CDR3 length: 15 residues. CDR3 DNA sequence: TGTGCCAGCATCCGGGACAGGGGTTATAATTCACCCCTCCACTTT. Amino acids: CASIRDRGYNSPLHF.

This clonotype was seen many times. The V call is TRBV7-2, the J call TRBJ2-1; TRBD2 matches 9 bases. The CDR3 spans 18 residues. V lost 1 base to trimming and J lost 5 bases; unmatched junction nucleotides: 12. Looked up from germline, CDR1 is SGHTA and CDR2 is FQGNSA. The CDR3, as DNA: TGTGCCAGCAGCTTAGGGCCCGGTCTAGCGGGGACAAACAATGAGCAGTTCTTC. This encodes CASSLGPGLAGTNNEQFF.

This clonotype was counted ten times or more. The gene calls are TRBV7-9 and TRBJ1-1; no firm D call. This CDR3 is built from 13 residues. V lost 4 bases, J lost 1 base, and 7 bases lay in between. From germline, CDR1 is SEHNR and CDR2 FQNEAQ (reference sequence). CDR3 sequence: CASSWPGNTEAFF. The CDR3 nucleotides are TGTGCCAGCAGCTGGCCAGGGAACACTGAAGCTTTCTTT.

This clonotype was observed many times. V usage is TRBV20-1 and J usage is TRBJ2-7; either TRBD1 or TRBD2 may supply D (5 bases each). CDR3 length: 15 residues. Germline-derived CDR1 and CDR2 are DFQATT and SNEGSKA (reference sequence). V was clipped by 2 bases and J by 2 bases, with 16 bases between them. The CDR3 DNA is TGCAGTGCTAGACAGGGTTTTTTCGGGACCTACGAGCAGTACTTC. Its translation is CSARQGFFGTYEQYF.

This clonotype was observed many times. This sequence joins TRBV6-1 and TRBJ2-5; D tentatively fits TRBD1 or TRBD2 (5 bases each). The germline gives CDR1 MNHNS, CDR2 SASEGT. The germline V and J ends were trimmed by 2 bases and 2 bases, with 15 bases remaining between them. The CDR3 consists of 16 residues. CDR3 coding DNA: TGTGCCAGCAGTGAACATCCGGGGCCGGGGCAAGAGACCCAGTACTTC. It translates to CASSEHPGPGQETQYF.

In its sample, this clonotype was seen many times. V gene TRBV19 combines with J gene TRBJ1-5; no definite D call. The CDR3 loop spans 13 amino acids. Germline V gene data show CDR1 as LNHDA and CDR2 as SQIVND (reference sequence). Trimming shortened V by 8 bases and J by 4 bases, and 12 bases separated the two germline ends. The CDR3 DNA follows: TGTGCCAGTGTCAGGACGGGGAATCAGCCCCAGCATTTT. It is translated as CASVRTGNQPQHF.

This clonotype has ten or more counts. The CDR3 reads CASSDRGLGSPLHF. For the CDR3, the DNA is TGTGCCAGCAGTGATCGTGGGCTAGGTTCACCCCTCCACTTT. The chain has TRBV6-1 and TRBJ1-6; D gene ambiguous. The CDR3 is made up of 14 amino acids. V gave up 3 bases and J gave up 9 bases, with 12 bases separating them. CDR1 and CDR2 (germline): MNHNS, SASEGT.

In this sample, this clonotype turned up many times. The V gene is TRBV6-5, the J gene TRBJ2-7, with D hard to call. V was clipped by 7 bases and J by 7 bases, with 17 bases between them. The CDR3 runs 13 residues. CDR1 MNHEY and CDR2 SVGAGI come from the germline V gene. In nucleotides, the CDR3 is TGTGCCAGCAATTCGGGTCTGTATGGGGAGCAGTACTTC. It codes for CASNSGLYGEQYF.

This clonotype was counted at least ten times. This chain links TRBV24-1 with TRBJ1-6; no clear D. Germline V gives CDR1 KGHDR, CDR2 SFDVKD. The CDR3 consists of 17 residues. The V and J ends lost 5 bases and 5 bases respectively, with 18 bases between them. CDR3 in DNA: TGTGCCACCAGTGGTGCATACAGACATACCAATAATTCACCCCTCCACTTT. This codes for CATSGAYRHTNNSPLHF.

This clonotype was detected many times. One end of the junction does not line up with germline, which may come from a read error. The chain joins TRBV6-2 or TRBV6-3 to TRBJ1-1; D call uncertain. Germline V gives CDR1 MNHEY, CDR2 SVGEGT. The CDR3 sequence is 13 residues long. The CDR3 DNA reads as TGTGCCAGCAGTTACGGGGAGTACACTGAAGATTTCTTT. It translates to CASSYGEYTEDFF.

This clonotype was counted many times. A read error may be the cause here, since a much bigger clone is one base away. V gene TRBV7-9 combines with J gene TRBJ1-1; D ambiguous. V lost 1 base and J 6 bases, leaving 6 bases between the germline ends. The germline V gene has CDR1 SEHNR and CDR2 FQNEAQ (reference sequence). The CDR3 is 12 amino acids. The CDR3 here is CASSLVGSEAFF. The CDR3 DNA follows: TGTGCCAGCAGCTTAGTCGGGTCTGAAGCTTTCTTT. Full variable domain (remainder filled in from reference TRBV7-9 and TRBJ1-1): DTGVSQNPRHKITKRGQNVTFRCDPISEHNRLYWYRQTLGQGPEFLTYFQNEAQLEKSRLLSDRFSAERPKGSFSTLEIQRTEQGDSAMYLCASSLVGSEAFFGQGTRLTVV.

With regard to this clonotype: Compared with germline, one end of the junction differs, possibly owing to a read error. In nucleotides, the CDR3 is TGTGCCAGCAGTTACTTGTCCCGGGGGGACAAAAACATTCAGGACTTC. It encodes CASSYLSRGDKNIQDF. The genes are TRBV6-2 or TRBV6-3 and TRBJ2-4, with D possibly matching TRBD2 (7 bases). Germline lookup yields CDR1 MNHEY and CDR2 SVGEGT. CDR3 length: 16 amino acids.

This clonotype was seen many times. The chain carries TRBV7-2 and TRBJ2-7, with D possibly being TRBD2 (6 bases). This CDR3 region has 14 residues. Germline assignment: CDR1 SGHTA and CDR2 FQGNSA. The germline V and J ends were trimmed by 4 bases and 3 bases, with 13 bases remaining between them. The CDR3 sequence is CASSSGTGLYEQYF. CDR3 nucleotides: TGTGCCAGCAGCTCCGGTACGGGACTCTACGAGCAGTACTTC.

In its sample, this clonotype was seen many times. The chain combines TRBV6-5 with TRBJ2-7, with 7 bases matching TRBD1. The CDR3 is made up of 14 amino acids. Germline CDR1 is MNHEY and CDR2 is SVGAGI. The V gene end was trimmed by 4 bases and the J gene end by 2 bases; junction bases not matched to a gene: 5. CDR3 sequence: CASSSTGIPYEQYF. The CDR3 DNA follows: TGTGCCAGCAGTTCGACAGGGATCCCCTACGAGCAGTACTTC.

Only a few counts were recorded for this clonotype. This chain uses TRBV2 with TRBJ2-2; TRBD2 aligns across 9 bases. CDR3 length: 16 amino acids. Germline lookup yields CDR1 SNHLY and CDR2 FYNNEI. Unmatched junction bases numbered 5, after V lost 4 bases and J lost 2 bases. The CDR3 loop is CASSVKRGANTGELFF. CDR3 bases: TGTGCCAGCAGTGTGAAGCGGGGGGCCAACACCGGGGAGCTGTTTTTT. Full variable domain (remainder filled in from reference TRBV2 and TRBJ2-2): EPEVTQTPSHQVTQMGQEVILRCVPISNHLYFYWYRQILGQKVEFLVSFYNNEISEKSEIFDDQFSVERPDGSNFTLKIRSTKLEDSAMYFCASSVKRGANTGELFFGEGSRLTVL.

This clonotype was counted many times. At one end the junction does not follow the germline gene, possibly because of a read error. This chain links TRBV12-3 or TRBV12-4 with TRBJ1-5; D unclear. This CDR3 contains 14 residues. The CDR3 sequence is CAGSLGQSNQPQHF. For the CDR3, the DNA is TGTGCCGGCAGTTTAGGGCAGTCCAATCAGCCCCAGCATTTT.

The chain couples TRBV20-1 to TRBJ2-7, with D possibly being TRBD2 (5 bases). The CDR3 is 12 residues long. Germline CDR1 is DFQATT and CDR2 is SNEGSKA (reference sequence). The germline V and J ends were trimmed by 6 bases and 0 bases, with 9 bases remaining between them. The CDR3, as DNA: TGCAGTGCCCAGCGGATCTCCTACGAGCAGTACTTC. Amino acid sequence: CSAQRISYEQYF.

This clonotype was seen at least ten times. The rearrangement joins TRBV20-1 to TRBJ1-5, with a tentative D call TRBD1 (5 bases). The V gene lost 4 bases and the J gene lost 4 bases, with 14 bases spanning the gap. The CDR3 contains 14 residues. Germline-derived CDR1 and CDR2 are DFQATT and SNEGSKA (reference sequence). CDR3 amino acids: CSAKSGGGNQPQHF. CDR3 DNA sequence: TGCAGTGCTAAGTCGGGCGGGGGGAATCAGCCCCAGCATTTT.

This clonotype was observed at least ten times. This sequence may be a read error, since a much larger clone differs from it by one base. The CDR3 DNA reads as TGCAGTGCTTCCCGGGGGGGGAATAATTCACCCCTCCACTTT. Protein sequence: CSASRGGNNSPLHF. This chain connects TRBV20-1 to TRBJ1-6; a possible D gene is TRBD1 (5 bases). CDR3 length: 14 amino acids. Trimming removed 5 bases at V and 5 bases at J, with 13 bases between. Germline assignment: CDR1 DFQATT and CDR2 SNEGSKA (reference sequence).

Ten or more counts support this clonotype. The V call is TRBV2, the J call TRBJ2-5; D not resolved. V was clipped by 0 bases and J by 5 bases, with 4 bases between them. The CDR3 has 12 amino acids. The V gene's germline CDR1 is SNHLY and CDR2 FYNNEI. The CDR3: CASSEASETQYF. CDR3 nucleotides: TGTGCCAGCAGTGAAGCGTCCGAGACCCAGTACTTC.